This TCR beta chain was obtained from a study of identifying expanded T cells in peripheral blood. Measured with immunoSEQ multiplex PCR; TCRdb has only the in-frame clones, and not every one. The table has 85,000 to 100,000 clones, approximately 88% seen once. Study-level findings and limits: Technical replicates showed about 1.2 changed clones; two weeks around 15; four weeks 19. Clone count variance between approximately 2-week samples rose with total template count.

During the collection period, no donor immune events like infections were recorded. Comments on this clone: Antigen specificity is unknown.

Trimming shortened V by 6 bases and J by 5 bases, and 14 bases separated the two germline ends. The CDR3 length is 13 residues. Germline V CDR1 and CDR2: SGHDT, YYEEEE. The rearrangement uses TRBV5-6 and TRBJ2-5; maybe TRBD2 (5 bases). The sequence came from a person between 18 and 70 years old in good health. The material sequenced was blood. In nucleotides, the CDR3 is TGTGCCAGCATCTCACAACTAGAGGAGACCCAGTACTTC. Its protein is CASISQLEETQYF.